The 23 T cell receptor beta chains below all came from one sample that was sequenced in a study of regulatory dendritic cells for organ transplantation. The assay was immunoSEQ multiplex PCR, and TCRdb's table has in-frame clones only and misses some. The sample lists 20,000 or so clones, 80% to 90% seen once, with about 0.68% in the top ten. Sorted subsets were CFSE-labeled and cultured roughly five days with allogeneic dendritic cells. No antigen has been assigned to these receptors. Sequencing was carried out using naive CD4+ T cells from blood cultured with regulatory dendritic cells. Specified subset: CD45RA+ naive T cells. These receptors were obtained from a human donor in good health.

V and J are TRBV20-1 and TRBJ2-4, with D tentatively TRBD1 or TRBD2 (5 bases each). Trimming stripped 4 bases from V and 9 bases from J, with 10 bases between. The CDR3 consists of 11 residues. Germline values: CDR1 DFQATT, CDR2 SNEGSKA (reference sequence). The CDR3 coding sequence is TGCAGTGCTATGGGACCAGCCATTCAGTACTTC. Amino acids: CSAMGPAIQYF.

This chain connects TRBV7-3 to TRBJ2-5, with D possibly being TRBD1 (5 bases). The V end lost 5 bases, the J end lost 4 bases, and 11 bases lay between the germline ends. Per germline, CDR1 SGHTA and CDR2 FQGTGA. CDR3 length: 13 amino acids. CDR3 protein: CASSADQGETQYF. CDR3 sequence (DNA): TGTGCCAGCAGCGCGGACCAGGGAGAGACCCAGTACTTC.

The V gene is TRBV19, the J gene TRBJ1-1; D uncertain. This CDR3 has 13 amino acids. The germline V gene has CDR1 LNHDA and CDR2 SQIVND (reference sequence). V gave up 7 bases and J gave up 1 base, with 10 bases separating them. The CDR3 is CASMTVWNTEAFF. The CDR3 coding sequence is TGTGCCAGTATGACCGTTTGGAACACTGAAGCTTTCTTT. The full variable domain, in which reference TRBV19 and TRBJ1-1 provide the parts outside the CDR3, is DGGITQSPKYLFRKEGQNVTLSCEQNLNHDAMYWYRQDPGQGLRLIYYSQIVNDFQKGDIAEGYSVSREKKESFPLTVTSAQKNPTAFYLCASMTVWNTEAFFGQGTRLTVV.

The chain uses TRBV9 and TRBJ2-3; TRBD2 might be the D (5 bases). Germline V gene lookup returns CDR1 SGDLS and CDR2 YYNGEE. Deletions cut 0 bases from V and 5 bases from J, with 13 bases between. CDR3 size: 15 residues. CDR3 sequence (DNA): TGTGCCAGCAGCGTAGGGTGGGAGTCCGAAGATACGCAGTATTTT. Protein: CASSVGWESEDTQYF.

This sequence joins TRBV7-9 and TRBJ1-2; D possibly corresponds to TRBD1 (5 bases). CDR1 and CDR2 from the germline V gene are SEHNR and FQNEAQ (reference sequence). There are 16 residues in the CDR3. The germline V and J ends were trimmed by 3 bases and 7 bases, with 21 bases remaining between them. CDR3 in amino acids: CASSFKYYQGAGGYTF. Here the CDR3 DNA reads TGTGCCAGCAGCTTCAAATACTACCAGGGTGCGGGTGGCTACACCTTC.

This chain connects TRBV19 to TRBJ1-3; D remains unclear. V lost 1 base and J 2 bases, leaving 3 bases between the germline ends. This CDR3 has 13 amino acids. CDR1 is LNHDA and CDR2 is SQIVND in the germline V gene (reference sequence). CDR3 region: CASSIAPGNTIYF. For the CDR3, the DNA is TGTGCCAGTAGTATAGCTCCTGGAAACACCATATATTTT.

The chain uses TRBV30 and TRBJ1-2; maybe TRBD1 (6 bases). The CDR3 sequence is 11 residues long. Germline-derived CDR1 and CDR2 are GTSNPN and SVGIG (reference sequence). V lost 7 bases, J lost 7 bases, and 13 bases lay in between. This CDR3 reads CAFTGLSGYTF. CDR3 DNA: TGTGCCTTCACAGGGTTGAGTGGCTACACCTTC.

The CDR3 loop reads CASSVGTGNNQPQHF. For the CDR3, the DNA is TGCGCCAGCAGCGTCGGGACAGGTAACAATCAGCCCCAGCATTTT. This chain joins TRBV5-1 and TRBJ1-5; 8 bases fit TRBD1. The V gene end was trimmed by 4 bases and the J gene end by 3 bases; junction bases not matched to a gene: 6. Germline V gene sequence: CDR1 SGHRS, CDR2 YFSETQ. This CDR3 is 15 amino acids long.

This chain connects TRBV6-4 to TRBJ1-2; D remains unclear. V lost 5 bases and J lost 2, with 6 bases in between. CDR1 and CDR2 from the germline V gene are MRHNA and SNTAGT. This CDR3 is built from 12 residues. CDR3 DNA: TGTGCCAGCAGTTGGCAGAACTATGGCTACACCTTC. Protein sequence: CASSWQNYGYTF.

V is TRBV5-4 and J is TRBJ1-1, with 7 bases that match TRBD1. The V and J ends lost 0 bases and 8 bases, in that order; junction bases with no gene match: 10. Germline CDR1 is SGHNT and CDR2 is YYREEE (reference sequence). The CDR3 totals 15 residues. In DNA form, the CDR3 reads TGTGCCAGCAGCTTGGCCTACCGGGACAGCAGAGAAGCTTTCTTT. Translating it yields CASSLAYRDSREAFF.

The chain employs TRBV9 and TRBJ2-3, with D unresolved. Germline V gives CDR1 SGDLS, CDR2 YYNGEE. CDR3 length: 13 amino acids. The V end lost 6 bases, the J end lost 1 base, and 9 bases lay between the germline ends. CDR3 sequence (DNA): TGTGCCAGCACTCTTGGGGGCACAGATACGCAGTATTTT. Its translation is CASTLGGTDTQYF.

This chain joins TRBV30 and TRBJ1-2, with 12 positions matching TRBD1. The V and J ends lost 5 bases and 5 bases, in that order; junction bases with no gene match: 9. The CDR3 covers 15 residues. Per the germline V gene, CDR1 is GTSNPN and CDR2 is SVGIG (reference sequence). CDR3 amino acids: CAWAAGTGGKYGYTF. For the CDR3, the DNA is TGTGCCTGGGCGGCCGGGACAGGGGGCAAGTATGGCTACACCTTC.

V usage is TRBV5-1 and J usage is TRBJ2-3; the D call may be TRBD1 or TRBD2 (5 bases each). The CDR3 length is 15 residues. Trimming left V 4 bases short and J 3 bases short, with 15 bases between. The germline V gene encodes CDR1 SGHRS and CDR2 YFSETQ. CDR3 sequence reads: CASSRDRGRTDTQYF. In nucleotides, the CDR3 is TGCGCCAGCAGCCGGGACCGGGGTCGGACAGATACGCAGTATTTT.

This chain connects TRBV7-2 to TRBJ2-1, with TRBD2 matching over 11 bases. This CDR3 comprises 13 residues. Trimming took 4 bases from V and 15 from J; bases not matched to a gene: 8. CDR1 and CDR2 (germline): SGHTA, FQGNSA. CDR3 DNA: TGTGCCAGCAGCTCCCTCCTAGCGGGAGGTCGGTTCTTC. This codes for CASSSLLAGGRFF.

The rearrangement joins TRBV4-1 to TRBJ2-6; D is ambiguous. The V end lost 4 bases, the J end lost 0 bases, and 10 bases lay between the germline ends. This CDR3 spans 16 amino acids. Germline V lookup: CDR1 MGHRA, CDR2 YSYEKL. The CDR3 DNA sequence: TGCGCCAGCAGCCTAAGACAACTCTCTGGGGCCAACGTCCTGACTTTC. This encodes CASSLRQLSGANVLTF.

The chain carries TRBV10-3 and TRBJ2-7, with TRBD1 as a possible D gene (5 bases). The germline CDR1 and CDR2 sequences are ENHRY and SYGVKD. The CDR3 length is 15 residues. Trimming removed 11 bases at V and 3 bases at J, with 23 bases between. The CDR3 nucleotides are TGTGCCGTCCTCAACCTCCAGACAGTGAACTACGAGCAGTACTTC. This translates into CAVLNLQTVNYEQYF.

The rearrangement joins TRBV9 to TRBJ1-2; D ambiguous. This CDR3 spans 15 amino acids. The V gene's germline CDR1 is SGDLS and CDR2 YYNGEE. V was cut by 3 bases and J by 0 bases, with 12 bases left in between. CDR3 amino acids: CASSATATANYGYTF. The CDR3, as DNA: TGTGCCAGCAGCGCCACAGCTACTGCTAACTATGGCTACACCTTC.

This clone occurred a few times. This chain connects TRBV21-1 to TRBJ2-7. TRBV21-1 has pseudogene status. The length of the CDR3 is 15 residues. CDR3 loop: CASSKAKGFEIEQYF. DNA of the CDR3: TGTGCCAGCAGCAAAGCCAAGGGTTTCGAGATCGAGCAGTACTTC.

V and J are TRBV18 and TRBJ1-4; TRBD1 matches 8 bases. Germline CDR1 reads KGHSH; CDR2 reads LQKENI. CDR3 length equals 15 residues. With 1 base clipped from V and 4 bases from J, the junction kept 2 bases outside the gene matches. This CDR3 reads CASSPLTGVNEKLFF. CDR3 DNA sequence: TGTGCCAGCTCACCACTGACAGGGGTTAATGAAAAACTGTTTTTT.

The rearrangement joins TRBV6-5 to TRBJ1-5, with a tentative D call TRBD1 (6 bases). The ends were cut back, 4 bases at V and 6 bases at J, with 13 bases in the middle. Germline CDR1 reads MNHEY; CDR2 reads SVGAGI. The CDR3 runs to 14 residues. CDR3 protein: CASSSLQGGQPQHF. The CDR3 region has the DNA TGTGCCAGCAGTTCCTTACAGGGAGGTCAGCCCCAGCATTTT.

The chain couples TRBV28 to TRBJ1-3; D might be TRBD1 (5 bases). Germline loops: CDR1 MDHEN, CDR2 SYDVKM. V was trimmed by 5 bases and J by 8 bases, leaving 13 bases between them. The CDR3 loop spans 13 amino acids. DNA of the CDR3: TGTGCCAGCAGTCTACGGGGGGGAGACACCATATATTTT. Its protein product is CASSLRGGDTIYF.

The gene calls are TRBV28 and TRBJ2-7; 9 bases are shared with TRBD1. CDR3 length equals 15 residues. CDR1 is MDHEN, CDR2 SYDVKM, per germline. Unmatched junction bases numbered 9, after V lost 5 bases and J lost 4 bases. The CDR3 spells CASSPPGTGSYEQYF. The CDR3 DNA is TGTGCCAGCAGTCCCCCCGGGACAGGGAGTTACGAGCAGTACTTC. The full variable domain, in which reference TRBV28 and TRBJ2-7 provide the parts outside the CDR3, is DVKVTQSSRYLVKRTGEKVFLECVQDMDHENMFWYRQDPGLGLRLIYFSYDVKMKEKGDIPEGYSVSREKKERFSLILESASTNQTSMYLCASSPPGTGSYEQYFGPGTRLTVT.

The rearrangement joins TRBV19 to TRBJ2-3, with TRBD2 matching 8 bases. Trimming at V came to 1 base and at J to 8 bases, leaving 8 bases not matched to a gene. The germline CDR1 and CDR2 sequences are LNHDA and SQIVND (reference sequence). CDR3 length equals 15 residues. The CDR3 loop reads CASSIGTSGKSTQYF. DNA of the CDR3: TGTGCCAGTAGTATAGGCACTAGCGGAAAATCTACGCAGTATTTT. Complete variable domain (other parts from reference TRBV19 and TRBJ2-3): DGGITQSPKYLFRKEGQNVTLSCEQNLNHDAMYWYRQDPGQGLRLIYYSQIVNDFQKGDIAEGYSVSREKKESFPLTVTSAQKNPTAFYLCASSIGTSGKSTQYFGPGTRLTVL.